This entry lists 16 T cell receptor beta chains sequenced from one sample in a study of blood T cell repertoires in COVID-19. Repertoires were generated with immunoSEQ multiplex PCR, while TCRdb's copy carries only in-frame clones and drops some. The sample has nearly 250,000 clones; approximately 85% are singletons. Sequencing input: PBMCs or T cells enriched from blood (not recorded which). Receptors were obtained from a woman aged 50 to 60 with acute COVID-19.

This clone came up a few times. This chain uses TRBV10-3 with TRBJ1-1; D is possibly TRBD1 (5 bases). Trimming removed 9 bases at V and 5 bases at J, with 16 bases between. The CDR3 loop spans 13 amino acids. CDR1 is ENHRY and CDR2 is SYGVKD in the germline V gene. The CDR3 loop reads CAIQAGVTTEAFF. Written as DNA, the CDR3 is TGTGCCATACAGGCGGGGGTAACGACTGAAGCTTTCTTT.

The J gene is TRBJ2-2, the V gene TRBV7-2; D might be TRBD2 (6 bases). The CDR3 is made up of 15 amino acids. The germline V gene has CDR1 SGHTA and CDR2 FQGNSA. Trimming stripped 5 bases from V and 3 bases from J, with 13 bases between. In DNA form, the CDR3 reads TGTGCCAGCAGCGTAACTAGCCCTGACACCGGGGAGCTGTTTTTT. Its protein product is CASSVTSPDTGELFF.

Written as DNA, the CDR3 is TGTGCCAGCAGGTCAGACAGTGGGAACACTGAAGCTTTCTTT. Residues: CASRSDSGNTEAFF. The J gene is TRBJ1-1, the V gene TRBV11-2; maybe TRBD1 (5 bases). The CDR3 spans 14 residues. Per the germline V gene, CDR1 is SGHAT and CDR2 is FQNNGV. The V and J ends lost 6 bases and 1 base respectively, with 12 bases between them. Using reference TRBV11-2 and TRBJ1-1 for the parts outside the CDR3, the full variable domain is EAGVAQSPRYKIIEKRQSVAFWCNPISGHATLYWYQQILGQGPKLLIQFQNNGVVDDSQLPKDRFSAERLKGVDSTLKIQPAKLEDSAVYLCASRSDSGNTEAFFGQGTRLTVV.

V is TRBV29-1 and J is TRBJ2-2, with 7 bases matching TRBD1. CDR1 SQVTM and CDR2 ANQGSEA come from the germline V gene. The ends lost 4 bases at V and 5 bases at J; junction bases unmatched: 4. The CDR3 runs to 13 residues. This CDR3 reads CSVGTGVTGELFF. The CDR3 DNA sequence: TGCAGCGTTGGAACAGGGGTAACCGGGGAGCTGTTTTTT.

About this clone: Distinct nucleotide sequences in the sample also encode this CDR3. This chain uses TRBV5-1 with TRBJ1-3; the D is unclear. This CDR3 has 14 residues. Trimming took 0 bases from V and 0 from J, leaving 4 bases between them. Germline V gene sequence: CDR1 SGHRS, CDR2 YFSETQ. The CDR3: CASSLDSSGNTIYF. CDR3 sequence (DNA): TGCGCCAGCAGCTTGGACAGCTCTGGAAACACCATATATTTT.

The DNA of the CDR3 is TGTGCCAGCAGCTTAGATCGGGGGTGGCCAGGGGGTAGGAATGAGCAGTTCTTC. Its protein product is CASSLDRGWPGGRNEQFF. The V gene is TRBV11-2, the J gene TRBJ2-1; D is perhaps TRBD1 (7 bases). The CDR3 contains 18 residues. V gave up 0 bases and J gave up 7 bases, with 22 bases separating them. The germline V gene encodes CDR1 SGHAT and CDR2 FQNNGV.

The rearrangement joins TRBV19 to TRBJ1-1, with D uncertain. V was clipped by 5 bases and J by 3 bases, with 10 bases between them. The CDR3 loop spans 13 amino acids. Germline V gene sequence: CDR1 LNHDA, CDR2 SQIVND (reference sequence). The CDR3, as DNA: TGTGCCAGTAGTCTGGCGAGGGACACTGAAGCTTTCTTT. Translation gives CASSLARDTEAFF. Based on the CDR3 plus reference TRBV19 and TRBJ1-1, the full variable domain is DGGITQSPKYLFRKEGQNVTLSCEQNLNHDAMYWYRQDPGQGLRLIYYSQIVNDFQKGDIAEGYSVSREKKESFPLTVTSAQKNPTAFYLCASSLARDTEAFFGQGTRLTVV.

This clone was recorded only once. The rearrangement joins TRBV15 to TRBJ1-6, with D possibly being TRBD1 (6 bases). Trimming stripped 5 bases from V and 10 bases from J, with 18 bases between. Germline CDR1 LNHNV, CDR2 YYDKDF (reference sequence). This CDR3 is built from 15 residues. CDR3 in DNA: TGTGCCACCAGCGCCTTTAAGGGGGTTGAATCACCCCTCCACTTT. This gives the protein CATSAFKGVESPLHF.

The chain couples TRBV4-3 to TRBJ2-1; maybe TRBD2 (6 bases). V lost 4 bases, J lost 7 bases, and 11 bases lay in between. Germline CDR1 LGHNA, CDR2 YSLEER. The CDR3 has 13 residues. CDR3 loop: CASSLEGTNEQFF. CDR3 bases: TGCGCCAGCAGCCTAGAGGGGACTAATGAGCAGTTCTTC.

This chain connects TRBV29-1 to TRBJ2-2; 11 bases are shared with TRBD2. The CDR3 is made up of 15 amino acids. The germline V gene has CDR1 SQVTM and CDR2 ANQGSEA. Trimming cost V 7 bases and J 2 bases; bases outside gene matches: 6. CDR3 nucleotide sequence: TGCAGCGCAAAAACTAGCGGGGGAAACACCGGGGAGCTGTTTTTT. Translating it yields CSAKTSGGNTGELFF.

J is TRBJ1-1 and V is TRBV30; D is unclear. Germline lookup yields CDR1 GTSNPN and CDR2 SVGIG (reference sequence). Deletions cut 2 bases from V and 1 base from J, with 8 bases between. The CDR3 totals 13 residues. Here the CDR3 reads CAWSRGENTEAFF. The CDR3 bases are TGTGCCTGGAGTCGCGGGGAGAACACTGAAGCTTTCTTT.

V is TRBV15 and J is TRBJ1-2; no clear D. The ends were cut back, 0 bases at V and 8 bases at J, with 10 bases in the middle. The CDR3 is 13 amino acids. CDR1 is LNHNV and CDR2 is YYDKDF in the germline V gene (reference sequence). The CDR3 loop is CATSRDLEPGYTF. Written as DNA, the CDR3 is TGTGCCACCAGCAGAGATTTGGAGCCCGGCTACACCTTC.

V is TRBV12-3 or TRBV12-4 and J is TRBJ1-2; no clear D gene. The V end lost 1 base, the J end lost 7 bases, and 10 bases lay between the germline ends. The length of the CDR3 is 13 residues. CDR3 amino acids: CASSLDPVGGYTF. DNA of the CDR3: TGTGCCAGCAGTTTAGACCCCGTCGGTGGCTACACCTTC.

This chain links TRBV5-4 with TRBJ1-2, with no clear D. Germline V CDR1 and CDR2: SGHNT, YYREEE (reference sequence). This CDR3 has 13 residues. Trimming stripped 4 bases from V and 3 bases from J, with 10 bases between. CDR3 nucleotides: TGTGCCAGCAGCCGAACAAGTTACTATGGCTACACCTTC. Its translation is CASSRTSYYGYTF. Looking up the rest from reference TRBV5-4 and TRBJ1-2 gives the full variable domain: ETGVTQSPTHLIKTRGQQVTLRCSSQSGHNTVSWYQQALGQGPQFIFQYYREEENGRGNFPPRFSGLQFPNYSSELNVNALELDDSALYLCASSRTSYYGYTFGSGTRLTVV.

The chain links TRBV27 to TRBJ2-1; D is perhaps TRBD1 (6 bases). Germline V gene data show CDR1 as MNHEY and CDR2 as SMNVEV (reference sequence). Trimming removed 5 bases at V and 2 bases at J, with 13 bases between. CDR3 size: 15 residues. The CDR3 nucleotides read TGTGCCAGCAGTGATGACAGGTCTACCTACAATGAGCAGTTCTTC. It translates to CASSDDRSTYNEQFF.

A note on this clone: Within the sample, other DNA sequences also encode this same CDR3. CDR3 loop: CASSSRGGYSNQPQHF. The CDR3 coding sequence is TGTGCCAGCAGTTCGAGGGGGGGTTATAGCAATCAGCCCCAGCATTTT. The gene calls are TRBV6-5 and TRBJ1-5; D perhaps matches TRBD1 (6 bases). The CDR3 totals 16 residues. V dropped 4 bases and J dropped 0 bases, with 13 bases sitting between them. Germline lookup yields CDR1 MNHEY and CDR2 SVGAGI.